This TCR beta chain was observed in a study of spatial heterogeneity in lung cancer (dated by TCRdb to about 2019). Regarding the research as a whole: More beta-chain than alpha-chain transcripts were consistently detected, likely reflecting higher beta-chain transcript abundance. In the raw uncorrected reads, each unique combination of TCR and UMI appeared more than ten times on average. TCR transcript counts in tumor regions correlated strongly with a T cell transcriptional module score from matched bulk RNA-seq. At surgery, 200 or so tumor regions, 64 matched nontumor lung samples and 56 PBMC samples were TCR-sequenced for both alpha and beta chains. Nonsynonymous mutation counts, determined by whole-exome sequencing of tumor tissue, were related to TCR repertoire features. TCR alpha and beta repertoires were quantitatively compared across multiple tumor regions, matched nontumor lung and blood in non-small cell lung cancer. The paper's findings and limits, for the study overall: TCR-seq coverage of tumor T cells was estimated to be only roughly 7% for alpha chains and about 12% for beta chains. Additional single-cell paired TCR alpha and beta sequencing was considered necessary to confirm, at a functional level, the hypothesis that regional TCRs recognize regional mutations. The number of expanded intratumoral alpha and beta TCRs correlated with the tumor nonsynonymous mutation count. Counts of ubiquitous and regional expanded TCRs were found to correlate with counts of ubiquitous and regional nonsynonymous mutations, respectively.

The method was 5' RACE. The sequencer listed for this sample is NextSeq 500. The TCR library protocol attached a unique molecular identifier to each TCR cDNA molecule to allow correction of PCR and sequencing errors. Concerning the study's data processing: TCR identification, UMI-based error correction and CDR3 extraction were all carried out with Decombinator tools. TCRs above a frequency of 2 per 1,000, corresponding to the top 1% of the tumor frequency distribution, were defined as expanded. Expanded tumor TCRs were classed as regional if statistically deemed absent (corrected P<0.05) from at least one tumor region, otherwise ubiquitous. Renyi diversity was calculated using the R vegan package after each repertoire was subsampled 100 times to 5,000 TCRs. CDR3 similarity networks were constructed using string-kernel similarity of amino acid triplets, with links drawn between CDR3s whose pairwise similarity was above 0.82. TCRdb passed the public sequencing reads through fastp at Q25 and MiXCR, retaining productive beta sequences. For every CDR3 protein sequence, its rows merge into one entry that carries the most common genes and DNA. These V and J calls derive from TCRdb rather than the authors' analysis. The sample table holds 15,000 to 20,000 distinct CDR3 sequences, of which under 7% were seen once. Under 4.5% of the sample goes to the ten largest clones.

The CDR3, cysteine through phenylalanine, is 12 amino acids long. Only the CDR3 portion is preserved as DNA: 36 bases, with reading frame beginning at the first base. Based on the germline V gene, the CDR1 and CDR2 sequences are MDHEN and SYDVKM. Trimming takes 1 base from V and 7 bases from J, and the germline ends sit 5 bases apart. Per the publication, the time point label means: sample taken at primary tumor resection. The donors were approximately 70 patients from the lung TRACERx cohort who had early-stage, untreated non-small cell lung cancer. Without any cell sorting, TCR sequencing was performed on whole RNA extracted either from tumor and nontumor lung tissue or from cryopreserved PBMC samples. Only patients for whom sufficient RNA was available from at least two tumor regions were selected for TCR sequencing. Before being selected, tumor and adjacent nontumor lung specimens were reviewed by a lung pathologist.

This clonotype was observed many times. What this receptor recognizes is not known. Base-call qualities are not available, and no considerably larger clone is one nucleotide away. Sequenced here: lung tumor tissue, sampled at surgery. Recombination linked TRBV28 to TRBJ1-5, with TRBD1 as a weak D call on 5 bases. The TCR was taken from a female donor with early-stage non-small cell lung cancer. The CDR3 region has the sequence CASSLYRQPQHF. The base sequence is TGTGCCAGCAGTTTATACAGGCAGCCCCAGCATTTT.